Below, 13 T cell receptor beta chains from the same sample are listed, as sequenced in a study of cytomegalovirus exposure and HLA in healthy donors. Researchers ran the PCR with 60 Vbeta and 13 Jbeta primers. Method: immunoSEQ multiplex PCR; TCRdb's copy keeps in-frame clones and lacks some. The sample includes tens of thousands of clones, 65% to 75% seen only once; the top ten take 6% to 9.5%. The sequencing input was PBMCs. These receptor sequences come from a man aged 35 to 55 in good health and CMV-seropositive.

This chain joins TRBV29-1 and TRBJ1-1; a weak D match, TRBD1 (6 bases). Trimming cost V 7 bases and J 8 bases, with 17 bases left between them. Germline lookup yields CDR1 SQVTM and CDR2 ANQGSEA. This CDR3 has 12 amino acids. DNA for the CDR3: TGCAGCGCCACTGGGGGCTTGAACGAAGCTTTCTTT. Its translation is CSATGGLNEAFF.

J is TRBJ2-1 and V is TRBV18, with TRBD1 matching 8 bases. J lost 5 bases, V lost 0 bases, and 9 bases had no gene match. The CDR3 has 17 amino acids. Germline-derived CDR1 and CDR2 are KGHSH and LQKENI. The DNA for the CDR3 is TGTGCCAGCTCACCACCTTCCGGGACAGGCCGTGACAATGAGCAGTTCTTC. Amino acids: CASSPPSGTGRDNEQFF. Combining the CDR3 with reference TRBV18 and TRBJ2-1 gives the whole variable domain NAGVMQNPRHLVRRRGQEARLRCSPMKGHSHVYWYRQLPEEGLKFMVYLQKENIIDESGMPKERFSAEFPKEGPSILRIQQVVRGDSAAYFCASSPPSGTGRDNEQFFGPGTRLTVL.

The chain uses TRBV6-5 and TRBJ2-6, with D possibly matching TRBD1 (6 bases). With 2 bases removed from V and 2 bases from J, the gap between germline ends came to 10 bases. The CDR3 is 16 amino acids. Germline loops: CDR1 MNHEY, CDR2 SVGAGI. The CDR3 nucleotides are TGTGCCAGCAGTTACCTAAGACAGGCTGGGGCCAACGTCCTGACTTTC. As protein: CASSYLRQAGANVLTF.

This clone was picked up a small number of times. J is TRBJ2-7 and V is TRBV7-2; D possibly corresponds to TRBD1 (5 bases). CDR1 SGHTA and CDR2 FQGNSA come from the germline V gene. CDR3 length equals 12 residues. Trimming took off 1 base at V and 5 bases at J, with 6 bases between the two ends. This CDR3 reads CASSLDRNEQYF. The CDR3 nucleotides read TGTGCCAGCAGCTTAGACAGGAACGAGCAGTACTTC.

The chain uses TRBV5-8 and TRBJ1-6; 8 bases line up with TRBD1. Germline loops: CDR1 SGHTS, CDR2 YDEGEE. With 6 bases clipped from V and 7 bases from J, the junction kept 6 bases outside the gene matches. This CDR3 spans 14 amino acids. The CDR3 coding sequence is TGTGCCAGCACCTTACGGGACAGGAATTCACCCCTCCACTTT. The encoded protein is CASTLRDRNSPLHF.

This clone was seen only once. V usage is TRBV2 and J usage is TRBJ2-7; TRBD1 is a possible D gene (6 bases). Trimming took off 7 bases at V and 0 bases at J, with 13 bases between the two ends. The germline gives CDR1 SNHLY, CDR2 FYNNEI. The CDR3 has 14 residues. CDR3 in amino acids: CASTSDRASYEQYF. The CDR3 region has the DNA TGTGCCAGCACCTCGGACAGAGCCTCCTACGAGCAGTACTTC.

This rearrangement joins TRBV6-1 to TRBJ1-1, with TRBD1 matching over 8 bases. The CDR3 loop spans 14 amino acids. CDR1 is MNHNS and CDR2 is SASEGT in the germline V gene. The V segment lost 6 bases and the J segment 4 bases; nucleotides outside the gene matches: 7. The CDR3 reads CASRPGQGSTEAFF. As DNA, the CDR3 is TGTGCCAGCAGACCCGGACAGGGTTCCACTGAAGCTTTCTTT.

The chain joins TRBV7-2 to TRBJ1-1, with 12 bases identical to TRBD1. The germline gives CDR1 SGHTA, CDR2 FQGNSA. The CDR3 is made up of 17 amino acids. Unmatched junction bases numbered 3, after V lost 1 base and J lost 0 bases. This CDR3 is CASSLVGTGGVNTEAFF. In DNA form, the CDR3 reads TGTGCCAGCAGCTTAGTGGGGACAGGGGGCGTGAACACTGAAGCTTTCTTT. Combining the CDR3 with reference TRBV7-2 and TRBJ1-1 gives the whole variable domain GAGVSQSPSNKVTEKGKDVELRCDPISGHTALYWYRQSLGQGLEFLIYFQGNSAPDKSGLPSDRFSAERTGGSVSTLTIQRTQQEDSAVYLCASSLVGTGGVNTEAFFGQGTRLTVV.

This clone appeared once. The chain employs TRBV7-6 and TRBJ2-5; TRBD1 is a possible D gene (6 bases). Germline CDR1 SGHVS, CDR2 FNYEAQ. This CDR3 is built from 15 residues. V was pared by 5 bases and J by 4 bases, with 17 bases between. CDR3 sequence reads: CASSPRAGVPETQYF. The CDR3 DNA reads TGTGCCAGCAGCCCCCGGGCAGGGGTCCCAGAGACCCAGTACTTC. Together with reference TRBV7-6 and TRBJ2-5, the CDR3 gives the full variable domain: GAGVSQSPRYKVTKRGQDVALRCDPISGHVSLYWYRQALGQGPEFLTYFNYEAQQDKSGLPNDRFSAERPEGSISTLTIQRTEQRDSAMYRCASSPRAGVPETQYFGPGTRLLVL.

The chain couples TRBV28 to TRBJ2-1, with TRBD2 matching over 15 bases. CDR3 length: 19 residues. V lost 3 bases and J lost 6; bases outside the gene matches: 12. Per the germline V gene, CDR1 is MDHEN and CDR2 is SYDVKM. CDR3 sequence: CASSFRRVGTSGRSNEQFF. In DNA, the CDR3 is TGTGCCAGCAGTTTCCGTCGAGTAGGGACTAGCGGGAGGAGCAATGAGCAGTTCTTC.

This clone occurred a few times. The V and J genes are TRBV7-9 and TRBJ1-6; D call uncertain. The V and J ends lost 1 base and 3 bases respectively, with 7 bases between them. Germline V gene lookup returns CDR1 SEHNR and CDR2 FQNEAQ (reference sequence). This CDR3 is built from 15 residues. The DNA for the CDR3 is TGTGCCAGCAGCTTAGGGGCAGTCTATAATTCACCCCTCCACTTT. This gives the protein CASSLGAVYNSPLHF. The complete variable domain, with remaining parts taken from reference TRBV7-9 and TRBJ1-6, reads DTGVSQNPRHKITKRGQNVTFRCDPISEHNRLYWYRQTLGQGPEFLTYFQNEAQLEKSRLLSDRFSAERPKGSFSTLEIQRTEQGDSAMYLCASSLGAVYNSPLHFGNGTRLTVT.

J is TRBJ2-5 and V is TRBV10-3, with TRBD1 matching 9 bases. CDR3 length: 15 residues. Germline trimming cut 5 bases from V and 4 bases from J; bases unmatched to any gene: 8. Germline V CDR1 and CDR2: ENHRY, SYGVKD. CDR3 amino acids: CAISIGTGTSETQYF. The CDR3 DNA reads as TGTGCCATCAGTATCGGGACAGGGACCTCAGAGACCCAGTACTTC.

This chain connects TRBV30 to TRBJ1-5; TRBD1 might be the D (5 bases). This CDR3 has 14 amino acids. With 5 bases removed from V and 3 bases from J, the gap between germline ends came to 14 bases. Germline CDR1 and CDR2: GTSNPN and SVGIG (reference sequence). The CDR3 sequence is CAWGAGGPNQPQHF. In nucleotides, the CDR3 is TGTGCCTGGGGTGCCGGGGGTCCCAATCAGCCCCAGCATTTT.